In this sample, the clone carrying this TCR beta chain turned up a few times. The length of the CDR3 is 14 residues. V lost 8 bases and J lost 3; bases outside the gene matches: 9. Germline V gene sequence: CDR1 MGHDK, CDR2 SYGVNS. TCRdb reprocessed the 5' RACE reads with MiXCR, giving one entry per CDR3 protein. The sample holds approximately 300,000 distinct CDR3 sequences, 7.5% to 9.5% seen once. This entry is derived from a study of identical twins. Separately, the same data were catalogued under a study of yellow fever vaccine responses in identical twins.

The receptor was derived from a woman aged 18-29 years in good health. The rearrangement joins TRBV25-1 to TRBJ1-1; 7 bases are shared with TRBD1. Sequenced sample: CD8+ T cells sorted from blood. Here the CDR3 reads CASQEEGADTEAFF. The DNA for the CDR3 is TGTGCCAGCCAAGAGGAGGGGGCGGACACTGAAGCTTTCTTT.